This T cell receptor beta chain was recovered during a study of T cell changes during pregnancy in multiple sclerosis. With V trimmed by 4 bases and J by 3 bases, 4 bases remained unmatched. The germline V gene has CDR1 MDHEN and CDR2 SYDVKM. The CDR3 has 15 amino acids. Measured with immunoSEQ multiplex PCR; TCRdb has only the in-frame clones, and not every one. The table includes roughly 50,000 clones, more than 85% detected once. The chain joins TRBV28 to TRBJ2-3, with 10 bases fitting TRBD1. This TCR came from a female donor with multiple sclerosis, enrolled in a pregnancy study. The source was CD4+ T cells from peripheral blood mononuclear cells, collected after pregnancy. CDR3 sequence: CASSSTGGGTDTQYF. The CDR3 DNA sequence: TGTGCCAGCAGTTCGACAGGGGGCGGGACAGATACGCAGTATTTT.